The 20 T cell receptor beta chains given below trace back to one sample, sequenced in a study of radiotherapy plus CTLA-4 blockade in lung cancer. Clones were sequenced by immunoSEQ multiplex PCR, and TCRdb holds only the in-frame ones, with some missing. The table has about 62,000 clones, around 77% seen once. The material sequenced was peripheral blood, taken from a patient treated with radiotherapy plus ipilimumab. The receptors come from a human donor with non-small cell lung cancer who had a complete response to radiotherapy plus ipilimumab.

The CDR3 nucleotides are TGTGCCAGCTCGACAGCGGGAGTAGGAACTGAGCAGTTCTTC. Protein sequence: CASSTAGVGTEQFF. This chain links TRBV18 with TRBJ2-1; 8 nucleotides line up with TRBD2. The germline gives CDR1 KGHSH, CDR2 LQKENI. The CDR3 is 14 residues long. The V and J ends lost 6 bases and 9 bases, in that order; junction bases with no gene match: 10.

The V and J genes are TRBV9 and TRBJ1-1; unclear D gene. The CDR3 covers 15 residues. The germline V gene has CDR1 SGDLS and CDR2 YYNGEE. V lost 6 bases, J lost 3 bases, and 18 bases lay in between. Written as DNA, the CDR3 is TGTGCCAGCACCATAGGGCGGGCTTGGGACACTGAAGCTTTCTTT. The encoded protein is CASTIGRAWDTEAFF.

The chain couples TRBV7-8 to TRBJ1-2; 9 bases match TRBD1. J was trimmed by 4 bases and V by 2 bases; bases with no gene match: 11. The CDR3 covers 17 residues. Germline CDR1 and CDR2: SGHVS and FQNEAQ. For the CDR3, the DNA is TGTGCCAGCAGCTTAACCGGGACAGGGAGATCTAGCTATGGCTACACCTTC. Its translation is CASSLTGTGRSSYGYTF.

This clone was recorded a few times. The V call is TRBV6-6, the J call TRBJ1-5; D is uncertain. This CDR3 spans 15 amino acids. From germline, CDR1 is MNHNY and CDR2 SVGAGI (reference sequence). V was shortened by 5 bases and J by 10 bases, with 21 bases between the two germline ends. CDR3 sequence: CASSPPGRAVSPQHF. The CDR3 DNA reads as TGTGCCAGCAGTCCCCCTGGCCGCGCGGTCAGCCCCCAGCATTTT.

The chain has TRBV29-1 and TRBJ2-5, with TRBD1 matching 9 bases. The CDR3 covers 16 residues. Trimming at V came to 3 bases and at J to 5 bases, leaving 13 bases not matched to a gene. CDR1 and CDR2 from the germline V gene are SQVTM and ANQGSEA. The chain's CDR3 is CSVEGGTGKIRETQYF. In DNA form, the CDR3 reads TGCAGCGTTGAGGGGGGGACAGGGAAGATACGGGAGACCCAGTACTTC.

The rearrangement links TRBV29-1 to TRBJ1-5; 9 nucleotides match TRBD1. V lost 7 bases, J lost 7 bases, and 17 bases stayed unmatched. Germline V gene data show CDR1 as SQVTM and CDR2 as ANQGSEA. The CDR3 length is 16 residues. Here the CDR3 reads CSEKTPRDRVGQPQHF. The DNA for the CDR3 is TGCAGCGAGAAGACTCCCCGGGACAGGGTCGGCCAGCCCCAGCATTTT.

The genes are TRBV2 and TRBJ1-2; TRBD1 agrees at 7 bases. V gave up 6 bases and J gave up 7 bases; unmatched junction bases: 11. CDR3 length: 14 residues. CDR1 is SNHLY and CDR2 is FYNNEI in the germline V gene. CDR3 amino acids: CASRNEGAGSGYTF. CDR3 nucleotides: TGTGCCAGCAGAAACGAGGGGGCAGGGAGTGGCTACACCTTC.

The CDR3 coding sequence is TGCAGCGCTCAAACCGCCATACGGCGGGATTTCTTT. Protein sequence: CSAQTAIRRDFF. The rearrangement joins TRBV29-1 to TRBJ1-1, with unresolved D. CDR3 length: 12 amino acids. V was cut by 7 bases and J by 13 bases, with 22 bases left in between. Germline-derived CDR1 and CDR2 are SQVTM and ANQGSEA.

This clone was seen only once. This chain joins TRBV7-2 and TRBJ1-2; possibly TRBD1 for D (6 bases). The CDR3 is made up of 13 amino acids. Trimming removed 5 bases at V and 3 bases at J, with 10 bases between. In germline, CDR1 is SGHTA, CDR2 FQGNSA. The chain's CDR3 is CASSPRQDYGYTF. Written as DNA, the CDR3 is TGTGCCAGCAGCCCCAGACAGGACTATGGCTACACCTTC.

The chain uses TRBV7-8 and TRBJ2-4, with a tentative D call TRBD1 (6 bases). The CDR3 is 17 residues long. Trimming removed 4 bases at V and 0 bases at J, with 16 bases between. CDR1 and CDR2 (germline): SGHVS, FQNEAQ. The CDR3 sequence is CASSSLQGWLAKNIQYF. The CDR3 nucleotides read TGTGCCAGCAGCTCTCTTCAGGGGTGGCTAGCCAAAAACATTCAGTACTTC.

The rearrangement joins TRBV19 to TRBJ2-2; D is undetermined. V was cut by 1 base and J by 4 bases, with 13 bases left in between. This CDR3 region has 16 residues. Germline V gene lookup returns CDR1 LNHDA and CDR2 SQIVND (reference sequence). The CDR3 nucleotides read TGTGCCAGTAGTATAGGTCTCGCGGAGCGCACCGGGGAGCTGTTTTTT. Amino acids: CASSIGLAERTGELFF.

V and J are TRBV18 and TRBJ2-7; 7 bases line up with TRBD2. After removal of 4 bases from V and 0 bases from J, the junction contained 3 bases not matched to a gene. CDR1 KGHSH and CDR2 LQKENI come from the germline V gene. The CDR3 is made up of 14 amino acids. CDR3 amino acids: CASSHGGSSYEQYF. The CDR3 DNA reads as TGTGCCAGCTCACACGGGGGGAGCTCCTACGAGCAGTACTTC.

This clone was recorded a few times. This CDR3 is CASSPTSGGGFTDTQYF. DNA for the CDR3: TGTGCCAGCAGCCCCACTAGCGGGGGGGGATTCACAGATACGCAGTATTTT. This rearrangement joins TRBV7-6 to TRBJ2-3, with 13 bases lining up with TRBD2. Germline V lookup: CDR1 SGHVS, CDR2 FNYEAQ. V was clipped by 5 bases and J by 2 bases; unmatched bases: 7. This CDR3 spans 17 amino acids.

This clone was seen only a few times. The V call is TRBV6-6, the J call TRBJ2-2; possible D gene TRBD1, 5 bases. The germline CDR1 and CDR2 sequences are MNHNY and SVGAGI (reference sequence). The CDR3 covers 15 residues. V lost 2 bases and J lost 2, with 9 bases in between. CDR3 sequence (DNA): TGTGCCAGCAGTTACGTGACAGCCAACACCGGGGAGCTGTTTTTT. As protein: CASSYVTANTGELFF.

This sequence joins TRBV7-8 and TRBJ2-7, with 12 bases matching TRBD2. The CDR3 sequence is 17 residues long. The junction had 12 bases not matched to a gene; V was cut back by 5 bases and J by 4 bases. CDR1 and CDR2 (germline): SGHVS, FQNEAQ. The CDR3 reads CASSIKGRTSGVYEQYF. In nucleotides, the CDR3 is TGTGCCAGCAGCATAAAAGGCCGGACTAGCGGGGTATACGAGCAGTACTTC.

The rearrangement joins TRBV19 to TRBJ2-2; the D gene is possibly TRBD1 (5 bases). The CDR3 is 17 amino acids. Germline CDR1 LNHDA, CDR2 SQIVND (reference sequence). Trimming took 7 bases from V and 0 from J, leaving 18 bases between them. CDR3 protein: CASNLLRQSANTGELFF. Written as DNA, the CDR3 is TGTGCCAGTAACCTCCTTCGACAGTCAGCGAACACCGGGGAGCTGTTTTTT.

The chain combines TRBV7-2 with TRBJ1-1, with 7 bases matching TRBD1. This CDR3 has 13 amino acids. Germline CDR1 is SGHTA and CDR2 is FQGNSA. Germline trimming cut 2 bases from V and 5 bases from J; bases unmatched to any gene: 2. The CDR3 DNA reads TGTGCCAGCAGCTTACACAGGGGAACTGAAGCTTTCTTT. Protein: CASSLHRGTEAFF.

This clone has just one count. The chain joins TRBV9 to TRBJ2-7, with a tentative D call TRBD1 (6 bases). The CDR3 is made up of 15 amino acids. The germline gives CDR1 SGDLS, CDR2 YYNGEE. Trimming took 0 bases from V and 3 from J, leaving 13 bases between them. The CDR3 DNA reads as TGTGCCAGCAGCGTAGCGGACAGCGGACTCTACGAGCAGTACTTC. This gives the protein CASSVADSGLYEQYF. The whole variable domain, filled in from reference TRBV9 and TRBJ2-7, reads DSGVTQTPKHLITATGQRVTLRCSPRSGDLSVYWYQQSLDQGLQFLIQYYNGEERAKGNILERFSAQQFPDLHSELNLSSLELGDSALYFCASSVADSGLYEQYFGPGTRLTVT.

Only a few counts were recorded for this clone. The rearrangement joins TRBV18 to TRBJ2-7; 10 positions match TRBD2. Germline CDR1 reads KGHSH; CDR2 reads LQKENI. The CDR3 loop spans 15 amino acids. V lost 3 bases, J lost 3 bases, and 5 bases stayed unmatched. The CDR3, as DNA: TGTGCCAGCTCACCTAACCTAGCGGGAGACTACGAGCAGTACTTC. It specifies CASSPNLAGDYEQYF. The whole variable domain, remainder taken from reference TRBV18 and TRBJ2-7, is NAGVMQNPRHLVRRRGQEARLRCSPMKGHSHVYWYRQLPEEGLKFMVYLQKENIIDESGMPKERFSAEFPKEGPSILRIQQVVRGDSAAYFCASSPNLAGDYEQYFGPGTRLTVT.

The chain recombines TRBV5-1 with TRBJ2-7, with TRBD1 identical over 9 bases. Germline CDR1 SGHRS, CDR2 YFSETQ. V lost 4 bases to trimming and J lost 7 bases; unmatched junction nucleotides: 15. The CDR3 contains 16 residues. In DNA form, the CDR3 reads TGCGCCAGCAGCATCAGCGGCCGACAGGGGGTTAGGGAGCAGTACTTC. It is translated as CASSISGRQGVREQYF. Variable domain in full (rest from reference TRBV5-1 and TRBJ2-7): KAGVTQTPRYLIKTRGQQVTLSCSPISGHRSVSWYQQTPGQGLQFLFEYFSETQRNKGNFPGRFSGRQFSNSRSEMNVSTLELGDSALYLCASSISGRQGVREQYFGPGTRLTVT.